This TCR beta chain was sequenced in a study of OX40 agonist ivuxolimab in advanced cancers. Study-level points and caveats: Which antigen the expanded peripheral T cells recognized is unknown.

The CDR3 is 13 residues long. CDR1 is GTSNPN, CDR2 SVGIG, per germline (reference sequence). Trimming took 5 bases from V and 5 from J; bases not matched to a gene: 7. With regard to this clone: Its antigen is as yet unknown.

Sequencing was performed with immunoSEQ multiplex PCR; in TCRdb, only in-frame clones are kept and a portion is missing. The sample consists of roughly 70,000 clones, about 85% of them appearing once. The sequence was obtained from an adult with an advanced solid tumor such as melanoma, head and neck, liver or kidney cancer. Sequencing used CD4+ or CD8+ T cells sorted from blood, obtained in a trial of the OX40 agonist ivuxolimab. The V gene is TRBV30, the J gene TRBJ2-7; 9 nucleotides match TRBD1. The CDR3, as DNA: TGTGCCTGGCTCCCGGGACAGGGAAACGAGCAGTACTTC. Its translation: CAWLPGQGNEQYF.